This is a list of T cell receptor beta chains from one sample in a study of T cell repertoires in cytomegalovirus infection. TCRdb reprocessed the reads with MiXCR, giving one entry per CDR3 protein. Of roughly 320,000 distinct CDR3 sequences in the sample, around a tenth were seen once. The sample was PBMCs. These receptors were obtained from a human donor in good health (CMV status not recorded). Some clones in this sample may be carry-over from other donors' samples. Each CDR3 is given with its conserved first and last residue. A D gene is named only where the DNA matches it firmly. Clone size, where shown, is once, few, many, or a class for clones that have expanded.

cdr3_length	clone_size	d_call	j_call	v_call	cdr3_aa	cdr3_nt
19	few	TRBD2	TRBJ2-5	TRBV5-3	CARSLEGTSGGGYQETQYF	TGTGCCAGAAGCTTGGAAGGGACTAGCGGGGGGGGGTACCAAGAGACCCAGTACTTC
13	many	NA	TRBJ1-1	TRBV7-2	CASSLGRTTEAFF	TGTGCCAGCAGCTTGGGCAGGACCACTGAAGCTTTCTTT
15	many	TRBD2	TRBJ2-7	TRBV6-2/TRBV6-3	CASSRLRTSAGEQYF	TGTGCCAGCAGCAGACTGCGGACTAGCGCCGGGGAGCAGTACTTC
14	NA	TRBD2	TRBJ2-3	TRBV7-3	CASSLGSGRDTQYF	TGTGCCAGCAGCTTAGGGAGCGGGAGAGATACGCAGTATTTT
16	NA	TRBD2	TRBJ2-1	TRBV28	CASRWTSGSMENEQFF	TGTGCCAGCAGGTGGACTAGCGGGTCGATGGAAAATGAGCAGTTCTTC
18	NA	NA	TRBJ1-5	TRBV7-4	CASSLGVGPVDSNQPQHF	TGTGCCAGCAGCTTAGGGGTGGGACCGGTAGATAGCAATCAGCCCCAGCATTTT
10	few	NA	TRBJ1-1	TRBV28	CASKDDEAFF	TGTGCCAGCAAGGATGATGAAGCTTTCTTT
15	few	TRBD2	TRBJ2-1	TRBV20-1	CSARIAGGEFGEQFF	TGCAGTGCTAGAATAGCGGGAGGGGAATTTGGTGAGCAGTTCTTC
13	few	NA	TRBJ1-1	TRBV28	CAALRAGRTEAFF	TGTGCCGCCCTGAGGGCAGGGAGAACTGAAGCTTTCTTT
15	NA	NA	TRBJ2-5	TRBV6-2/TRBV6-3	CASSSPGRYQETQYF	TGTGCCAGCAGCAGTCCCGGACGGTACCAAGAGACCCAGTACTTC
14	few	TRBD1	TRBJ2-7	TRBV7-9	CASSLTGGIHEQYF	TGTGCCAGCAGCTTGACAGGGGGCATCCACGAGCAGTACTTC
13	few	TRBD2	TRBJ2-1	TRBV7-9	CASSYGTSYEQFF	TGTGCCAGCAGCTACGGGACTAGTTATGAGCAGTTCTTC
15	many	TRBD1	TRBJ1-1	TRBV12-3/TRBV12-4	CASSLGTGRNTEAFF	TGTGCCAGCAGTTTAGGGACAGGGAGAAACACTGAAGCTTTCTTT
14	few	NA	TRBJ1-5	TRBV4-3	CASSQGQGTRPQHF	TGCGCCAGCAGCCAAGGGCAGGGAACAAGGCCCCAGCATTTT
14	many	TRBD2	TRBJ2-5	TRBV20-1	CSASVAGGRETQYF	TGCAGTGCTAGCGTGGCGGGGGGTCGGGAGACCCAGTACTTC
14	many	NA	TRBJ1-5	TRBV28	CASSLGRTNQPQHF	TGTGCCAGCAGTTTAGGCAGGACGAATCAGCCCCAGCATTTT